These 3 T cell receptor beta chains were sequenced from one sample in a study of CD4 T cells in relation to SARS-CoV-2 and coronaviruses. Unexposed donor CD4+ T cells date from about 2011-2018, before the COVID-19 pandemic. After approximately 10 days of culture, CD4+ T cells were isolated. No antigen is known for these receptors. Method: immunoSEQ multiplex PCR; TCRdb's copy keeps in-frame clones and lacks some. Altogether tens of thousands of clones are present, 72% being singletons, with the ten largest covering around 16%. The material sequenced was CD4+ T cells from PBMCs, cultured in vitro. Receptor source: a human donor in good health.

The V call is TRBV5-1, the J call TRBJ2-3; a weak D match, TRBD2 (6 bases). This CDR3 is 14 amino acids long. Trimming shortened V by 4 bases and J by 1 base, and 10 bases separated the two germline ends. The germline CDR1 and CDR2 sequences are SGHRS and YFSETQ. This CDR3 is CASSQTGGTDTQYF. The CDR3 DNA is TGCGCCAGCAGCCAGACGGGGGGCACAGATACGCAGTATTTT.

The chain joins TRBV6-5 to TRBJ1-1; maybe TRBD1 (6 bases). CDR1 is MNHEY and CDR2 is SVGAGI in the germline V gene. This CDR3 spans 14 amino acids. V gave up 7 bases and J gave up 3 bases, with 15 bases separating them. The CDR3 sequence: CASTGWGRDTEAFF. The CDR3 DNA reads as TGTGCCAGCACCGGATGGGGGCGCGACACTGAAGCTTTCTTT.

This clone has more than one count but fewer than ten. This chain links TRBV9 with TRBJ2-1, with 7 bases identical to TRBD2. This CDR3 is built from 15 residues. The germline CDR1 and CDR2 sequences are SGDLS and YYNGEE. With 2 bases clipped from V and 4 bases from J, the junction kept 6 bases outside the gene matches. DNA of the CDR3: TGTGCCAGCAGCGTTGGGACTATTTCATACAATGAGCAGTTCTTC. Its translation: CASSVGTISYNEQFF. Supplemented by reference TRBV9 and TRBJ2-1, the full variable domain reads DSGVTQTPKHLITATGQRVTLRCSPRSGDLSVYWYQQSLDQGLQFLIQYYNGEERAKGNILERFSAQQFPDLHSELNLSSLELGDSALYFCASSVGTISYNEQFFGPGTRLTVL.